This entry lists 14 T cell receptor beta chains sequenced from one sample in a study of CD8 T cells in ankylosing spondylitis. In TCRdb, the 5' RACE reads were re-called with MiXCR into one record per CDR3 protein. The sample includes roughly 280,000 distinct CDR3 sequences, 20% of them seen just once. Material for sequencing was blood, either unsorted or a sorted T cell fraction (not recorded which). Receptors were obtained from a male donor with ankylosing spondylitis or in good health (not recorded which).

This clonotype was counted only a few times. The genes are TRBV7-9 and TRBJ2-5, with D maybe TRBD2 (6 bases). CDR3 length: 15 amino acids. From germline, CDR1 is SEHNR and CDR2 FQNEAQ (reference sequence). Trimming left V 1 base short and J 1 base short, with 10 bases between. CDR3 region: CASSLGTNFQETQYF. The DNA for the CDR3 is TGTGCCAGCAGCTTAGGGACTAATTTCCAAGAGACCCAGTACTTC.

A single count supports this clonotype. The chain uses TRBV12-3 or TRBV12-4 and TRBJ2-1; unclear D gene. This CDR3 comprises 10 residues. The germline V and J ends were trimmed by 8 bases and 6 bases, with 5 bases remaining between them. The CDR3 DNA sequence: TGTGCCAGCGGGTTCAATGAGCAGTTCTTC. This sequence encodes CASGFNEQFF.

The chain joins TRBV5-5 to TRBJ2-3, with 13 bases fitting TRBD2. Germline V CDR1 and CDR2: SGHKS, YYEKEE (reference sequence). CDR3 size: 15 residues. V gave up 4 bases and J gave up 7 bases; unmatched junction bases: 6. This CDR3 is CASSEGLAGTYTQYF. The DNA for the CDR3 is TGTGCCAGCAGCGAGGGACTAGCGGGGACTTATACGCAGTATTTT. Drawing the rest from reference TRBV5-5 and TRBJ2-3, the complete variable domain is DAGVTQSPTHLIKTRGQQVTLRCSPISGHKSVSWYQQVLGQGPQFIFQYYEKEERGRGNFPDRFSARQFPNYSSELNVNALLLGDSALYLCASSEGLAGTYTQYFGPGTRLTVL.

This clonotype was detected a few times. V and J are TRBV6-5 and TRBJ2-7; D gene unclear. Germline values: CDR1 MNHEY, CDR2 SVGAGI. Deletions cut 5 bases from V and 5 bases from J, with 7 bases between. The CDR3 contains 11 residues. Here the CDR3 reads CASSPPNEQYV. The CDR3 nucleotides are TGTGCCAGCAGTCCGCCTAACGAGCAGTACGTC.

This clonotype occurred a few times. The chain has TRBV5-1 and TRBJ1-2; D might be TRBD1 (6 bases). Trimming took off 0 bases at V and 7 bases at J, with 16 bases between the two ends. CDR1 SGHRS and CDR2 YFSETQ come from the germline V gene. CDR3 size: 15 residues. This chain's CDR3 is CASSLGQVGSSGYTF. The DNA of the CDR3 is TGCGCCAGCAGCTTGGGACAGGTTGGGAGTAGTGGCTACACCTTC.

This clonotype was found a few times. The chain links TRBV2 to TRBJ2-1, with 8 bases aligning to TRBD2. Losses at the gene ends were 6 bases for V and 1 base for J; bases not matched to a gene: 5. Germline V CDR1 and CDR2: SNHLY, FYNNEI. The CDR3 covers 15 residues. The CDR3 coding sequence is TGTGCCAGCAGAAGGGGCGGGGGGTCCTACAATGAGCAGTTCTTC. Translation gives CASRRGGGSYNEQFF.

The chain employs TRBV28 and TRBJ2-5; TRBD1 aligns across 7 bases. The germline gives CDR1 MDHEN, CDR2 SYDVKM. This CDR3 contains 15 residues. The ends lost 4 bases at V and 5 bases at J; junction bases unmatched: 10. CDR3 loop: CASSSIEQGTETQYF. The CDR3 DNA sequence: TGTGCCAGCAGTTCCATAGAACAGGGGACGGAGACCCAGTACTTC.

The sample holds a few counts of this clonotype. The V call is TRBV12-3 or TRBV12-4, the J call TRBJ1-4, with TRBD1 matching 7 bases. The CDR3 extends over 17 amino acids. The trim removed 5 bases at V and 0 bases at J, leaving 9 bases unmatched. CDR3 region: CASSRVRDSATNEKLFF. The CDR3 DNA follows: TGTGCCAGCAGTCGAGTAAGGGACAGCGCAACTAATGAAAAACTGTTTTTT.

This clonotype has only a few counts. J is TRBJ1-1 and V is TRBV12-3 or TRBV12-4; the match to TRBD1 covers 7 bases. V lost 6 bases and J lost 6; bases outside the gene matches: 1. The CDR3 has 11 residues. CDR3 DNA: TGTGCCAGCAGCACAGGGGCTGAAGCTTTCTTT. Translation: CASSTGAEAFF.

This clonotype was recorded many times. This chain connects TRBV6-6 to TRBJ2-1; D gene unclear. The CDR3 length is 10 residues. Germline CDR1 is MNHNY and CDR2 is SVGAGI (reference sequence). Deletions cut 8 bases from V and 1 base from J, with 0 bases between. The CDR3 nucleotides read TGTGCCAGCTCCTACAATGAGCAGTTCTTC. As protein: CASSYNEQFF.

The CDR3 loop is CSATGGPVDYGYTF. The CDR3 DNA reads TGCAGTGCTACAGGGGGCCCGGTGGACTATGGCTACACCTTC. The genes are TRBV20-1 and TRBJ1-2, with 8 bases matching TRBD1. Trimming cost V 4 bases and J 3 bases; bases outside gene matches: 7. Germline-derived CDR1 and CDR2 are DFQATT and SNEGSKA (reference sequence). This CDR3 is built from 14 residues.

V is TRBV5-1 and J is TRBJ1-6; 12 positions agree with TRBD1. The ends lost 4 bases at V and 8 bases at J; junction bases unmatched: 7. CDR1 and CDR2 from the germline V gene are SGHRS and YFSETQ. The CDR3 extends over 16 amino acids. In DNA form, the CDR3 reads TGCGCCAGCAGCCCGGGACAGGGGGCCGGTGATTCACCCCTCCACTTT. Protein product: CASSPGQGAGDSPLHF.

This clonotype occurred a few times. This CDR3 reads CASSQDSTSTDTQYF. The CDR3 DNA reads as TGTGCCAGCAGCCAAGATAGTACTAGCACAGATACGCAGTATTTT. V gene TRBV4-2 combines with J gene TRBJ2-3; no reliable D call. Germline-derived CDR1 and CDR2 are LGHNA and YNFKEQ. This CDR3 region has 15 residues. Between the trimmed V and J ends, which lost 0 bases and 0 bases, there was a span of 7 bases.

This chain uses TRBV28 with TRBJ2-5; tentatively, D is TRBD1 or TRBD2 (5 bases each). In germline, CDR1 is MDHEN, CDR2 SYDVKM. V was clipped by 6 bases and J by 7 bases, with 18 bases between them. This CDR3 spans 14 amino acids. The CDR3 bases are TGTGCCAGCAGCTCAATCAGGGTTCGGGGGACCCAGTACTTC. Amino acid sequence: CASSSIRVRGTQYF. Supplemented by reference TRBV28 and TRBJ2-5, the full variable domain reads DVKVTQSSRYLVKRTGEKVFLECVQDMDHENMFWYRQDPGLGLRLIYFSYDVKMKEKGDIPEGYSVSREKKERFSLILESASTNQTSMYLCASSSIRVRGTQYFGPGTRLLVL.